A single sample is the source of the 25 T cell receptor beta chains below, sequenced in a study of cytomegalovirus exposure and HLA in healthy donors. The PCR ran on 60 Vbeta and 13 Jbeta primers. The table came from immunoSEQ multiplex PCR; TCRdb's copy has only in-frame clones and leaves some out. The sample lists 95,000 to 150,000 clones; about three quarters were seen once. The sequenced sample was PBMCs. The receptors come from a woman aged 40 to 55 in good health and CMV-seropositive.

For the CDR3, the DNA is TGTGCCAGCAGTGAAGGGTGGGGGCAAGTCTACGAGCAGTACTTC. Protein: CASSEGWGQVYEQYF. The chain combines TRBV6-1 with TRBJ2-7, with D possibly TRBD1 on 6 matching bases. CDR1 is MNHNS and CDR2 is SASEGT in the germline V gene. Trimming took off 1 base at V and 3 bases at J, with 13 bases between the two ends. The CDR3 sequence is 15 residues long.

V is TRBV11-2 and J is TRBJ1-5, with a weak D call TRBD1 (5 bases). The CDR3 totals 13 residues. The germline V gene encodes CDR1 SGHAT and CDR2 FQNNGV. Trimming cost V 0 bases and J 9 bases, with 9 bases left between them. The CDR3 here is CASSLDVQGPQHF. The CDR3 coding sequence is TGTGCCAGCAGCTTAGATGTGCAGGGGCCCCAGCATTTT.

This clone was seen a handful of times. The J gene is TRBJ2-5, the V gene TRBV7-3; D might be TRBD1 (6 bases). Germline lookup yields CDR1 SGHTA and CDR2 FQGTGA. The CDR3 has 15 residues. V was cut by 7 bases and J by 1 base, with 16 bases left in between. The CDR3 is CASILQGTPQETQYF. CDR3 coding DNA: TGTGCCAGCATACTCCAAGGGACACCCCAAGAGACCCAGTACTTC.

This chain links TRBV7-9 with TRBJ1-1, with D possibly being TRBD1 (5 bases). V lost 7 bases to trimming and J lost 0 bases, with 12 bases between them. This CDR3 spans 14 amino acids. Germline V gene lookup returns CDR1 SEHNR and CDR2 FQNEAQ (reference sequence). The CDR3 DNA reads as TGTGCCAGCACTCTCACAGGTTTGAACACTGAAGCTTTCTTT. It specifies CASTLTGLNTEAFF. Using reference TRBV7-9 and TRBJ1-1 for the parts outside the CDR3, the full variable domain is DTGVSQNPRHKITKRGQNVTFRCDPISEHNRLYWYRQTLGQGPEFLTYFQNEAQLEKSRLLSDRFSAERPKGSFSTLEIQRTEQGDSAMYLCASTLTGLNTEAFFGQGTRLTVV.

This chain uses TRBV5-1 with TRBJ2-1; D is ambiguous. This CDR3 is built from 14 residues. With 0 bases removed from V and 8 bases from J, the gap between germline ends came to 12 bases. CDR1 is SGHRS, CDR2 YFSETQ, per germline. In nucleotides, the CDR3 is TGCGCCAGCAGCTTGGCCCCGGGTACTGATGAGCAGTTCTTC. The encoded protein is CASSLAPGTDEQFF.

This clone is a singleton in its sample. The CDR3 region has the DNA TGTGCCAGCAGTGAGTACCGGACAGGGACCTATGGCTACACCTTC. It is translated as CASSEYRTGTYGYTF. The chain couples TRBV2 to TRBJ1-2, with TRBD1 matching 8 bases. Germline V gene lookup returns CDR1 SNHLY and CDR2 FYNNEI. The CDR3 is 15 residues long. V trimming: 3 bases; J trimming: 4 bases; junction bases outside the gene matches: 7.

This rearrangement joins TRBV9 to TRBJ2-5; 8 bases are shared with TRBD2. Germline CDR1 reads SGDLS; CDR2 reads YYNGEE. V was clipped by 3 bases and J by 5 bases; unmatched bases: 12. The CDR3 is 16 residues long. As DNA, the CDR3 is TGTGCCAGCAGCGCCCGCCACACTAGCGGTGGGGAGACCCAGTACTTC. Translating gives CASSARHTSGGETQYF.

The J gene is TRBJ2-3, the V gene TRBV4-1; D gene uncertain. CDR1 and CDR2 from the germline V gene are MGHRA and YSYEKL. V was trimmed by 1 base and J by 0 bases, leaving 5 bases between them. The CDR3 consists of 14 residues. The CDR3 coding sequence is TGCGCCAGCAGCCAAGGACACAGCACAGATACGCAGTATTTT. It specifies CASSQGHSTDTQYF.

The CDR3 region has the DNA TGTGCCAGCAGCTTGGTTAGAAATTCACCCCTCCACTTT. Its protein product is CASSLVRNSPLHF. The chain is built from TRBV5-5 and TRBJ1-6, with D uncertain. The V end was cut by 0 bases, the J end by 7 bases, with 5 bases between. The CDR3 has 13 residues. The germline V gene has CDR1 SGHKS and CDR2 YYEKEE (reference sequence). Complete variable domain (other parts from reference TRBV5-5 and TRBJ1-6): DAGVTQSPTHLIKTRGQQVTLRCSPISGHKSVSWYQQVLGQGPQFIFQYYEKEERGRGNFPDRFSARQFPNYSSELNVNALLLGDSALYLCASSLVRNSPLHFGNGTRLTVT.

The rearrangement uses TRBV7-2 and TRBJ2-5, with TRBD2 matching over 9 bases. J was trimmed by 5 bases and V by 2 bases; bases with no gene match: 12. This CDR3 is 17 amino acids long. Germline assignment: CDR1 SGHTA and CDR2 FQGNSA. This CDR3 reads CASSLTHARGGLETQYF. CDR3 DNA: TGTGCCAGCAGCTTAACTCATGCGCGGGGGGGCTTGGAGACCCAGTACTTC.

The chain uses TRBV10-3 and TRBJ1-2; TRBD1 aligns across 9 bases. The CDR3 consists of 17 residues. The germline V gene encodes CDR1 ENHRY and CDR2 SYGVKD. The J segment lost 4 bases and the V segment lost 6 bases, leaving 15 bases of the junction unmatched. CDR3 protein: CAISDHKSTGGTYGYTF. The CDR3, as DNA: TGTGCCATCAGCGACCATAAATCGACAGGGGGTACCTATGGCTACACCTTC.

The V gene is TRBV7-3, the J gene TRBJ2-2; unclear D gene. Germline loops: CDR1 SGHTA, CDR2 FQGTGA. The CDR3 sequence is 13 residues long. V was trimmed by 0 bases and J by 6 bases, leaving 5 bases between them. The CDR3 coding sequence is TGTGCCAGCAGCTTAACGTGGCCCGGGGAGCTGTTTTTT. This codes for CASSLTWPGELFF.

This clone was seen only a few times. The J gene is TRBJ1-4, the V gene TRBV5-6; D may be TRBD1 (5 bases). Germline CDR1 SGHDT, CDR2 YYEEEE. The CDR3 contains 16 residues. V lost 3 bases and J 5 bases, leaving 17 bases between the germline ends. The CDR3, as DNA: TGTGCCAGCAGCTCCACTCAGGGAGGGGAGAATGAAAAACTGTTTTTT. Protein sequence: CASSSTQGGENEKLFF.

The V and J genes are TRBV15 and TRBJ1-2; D possibly corresponds to TRBD1 (5 bases). The CDR3 length is 15 residues. V was clipped by 3 bases and J by 0 bases, with 11 bases between them. Germline values: CDR1 LNHNV, CDR2 YYDKDF (reference sequence). The CDR3 DNA follows: TGTGCCACCAGCAGCTATGACAGCCCTAACTATGGCTACACCTTC. This sequence encodes CATSSYDSPNYGYTF.

V gene TRBV29-1 combines with J gene TRBJ2-7, with D perhaps matching TRBD2 (5 bases). Germline V gives CDR1 SQVTM, CDR2 ANQGSEA. The CDR3 totals 12 residues. Trimming took 7 bases from V and 5 from J, leaving 15 bases between them. CDR3 nucleotides: TGCAGCGCATCTCCGGGGTCCCACGAGCAGTACTTC. It encodes CSASPGSHEQYF.

This chain uses TRBV10-3 with TRBJ1-2; 8 bases map to TRBD1. With 10 bases clipped from V and 8 bases from J, the junction kept 12 bases outside the gene matches. This CDR3 has 13 residues. CDR1 ENHRY and CDR2 SYGVKD come from the germline V gene. CDR3 in amino acids: CATTGQASEGYTF. For the CDR3, the DNA is TGTGCCACGACGGGACAGGCAAGTGAGGGCTACACCTTC.

This chain connects TRBV2 to TRBJ2-5; 7 positions match TRBD1. Trimming removed 9 bases from V and 4 bases from J; junction bases left unmatched: 8. Germline CDR1 SNHLY, CDR2 FYNNEI. CDR3 length: 13 amino acids. The CDR3 protein is CARHRGEGETQYF. The CDR3 DNA reads TGTGCCAGACACAGGGGAGAGGGAGAGACCCAGTACTTC.

The genes are TRBV5-6 and TRBJ1-4, with D uncertain. The length of the CDR3 is 14 residues. V was trimmed by 7 bases and J by 2 bases, leaving 12 bases between them. Germline V gene lookup returns CDR1 SGHDT and CDR2 YYEEEE. The DNA for the CDR3 is TGTGCCAGCCGTGAGGGAGGCACTAATGAAAAACTGTTTTTT. Residues: CASREGGTNEKLFF.

This chain joins TRBV10-3 and TRBJ2-7, with 11 bases identical to TRBD2. Germline V lookup: CDR1 ENHRY, CDR2 SYGVKD. Trimming cost V 8 bases and J 3 bases; bases outside gene matches: 0. The length of the CDR3 is 12 residues. CDR3 sequence: CAIGTSGYEQYF. In nucleotides, the CDR3 is TGTGCCATCGGGACTAGCGGCTACGAGCAGTACTTC.

V gene TRBV27 combines with J gene TRBJ2-5; TRBD2 matches at 14 bases. The CDR3 is 14 residues long. Per germline, CDR1 MNHEY and CDR2 SMNVEV (reference sequence). After removal of 5 bases from V and 5 bases from J, the junction contained 1 base not matched to a gene. CDR3 protein: CASSRLAGGETQYF. Written as DNA, the CDR3 is TGTGCCAGCAGTCGACTAGCGGGGGGGGAGACCCAGTACTTC.

This clone showed up just once. This chain links TRBV28 with TRBJ1-6; 8 nucleotides match TRBD1. The CDR3 totals 16 residues. CDR1 and CDR2 from the germline V gene are MDHEN and SYDVKM. V shed 2 bases and J 11 bases; nucleotides not matched to a gene: 11. CDR3 sequence (DNA): TGTGCCAGCAGTTTAGTGCAGGGGGCGTATAGGGCACCCCTCCACTTT. Protein sequence: CASSLVQGAYRAPLHF.

A few counts support this clone. The V gene is TRBV7-2, the J gene TRBJ1-6, with 9 nucleotides matching TRBD1. Germline V gene lookup returns CDR1 SGHTA and CDR2 FQGNSA. Trimming took 5 bases from V and 10 from J; bases not matched to a gene: 9. The CDR3 extends over 15 amino acids. CDR3 region: CASSLPGQGESPLHF. The CDR3 nucleotides read TGTGCCAGCAGCCTTCCGGGACAGGGCGAATCACCCCTCCACTTT.

This clone was seen a single time. The chain has TRBV28 and TRBJ1-5; TRBD1 matches 7 bases. The CDR3 runs to 17 residues. With V trimmed by 3 bases and J by 2 bases, 10 bases remained unmatched. CDR1 is MDHEN, CDR2 SYDVKM, per germline. The CDR3 DNA follows: TGTGCCAGCAGTTTGGAGGGGGCGAGAGTGGGCAATCAGCCCCAGCATTTT. Its protein is CASSLEGARVGNQPQHF.

This chain connects TRBV5-1 to TRBJ2-6, with D perhaps TRBD1 (6 bases). The germline CDR1 and CDR2 sequences are SGHRS and YFSETQ. The CDR3 is 17 residues long. V was clipped by 4 bases and J by 0 bases, with 14 bases between them. The CDR3 nucleotides are TGCGCCAGCAGCCAAACGGGACATCGCTCTGGGGCCAACGTCCTGACTTTC. Translation: CASSQTGHRSGANVLTF.

The chain's CDR3 is CASSQPEEQYF. For the CDR3, the DNA is TGTGCCAGCTCACAACCGGAGGAGCAGTACTTC. The chain uses TRBV18 and TRBJ2-7; D ambiguous. The CDR3 is made up of 11 amino acids. Deletions cut 4 bases from V and 7 bases from J, with 8 bases between. Germline V lookup: CDR1 KGHSH, CDR2 LQKENI. Complete variable domain (other parts from reference TRBV18 and TRBJ2-7): NAGVMQNPRHLVRRRGQEARLRCSPMKGHSHVYWYRQLPEEGLKFMVYLQKENIIDESGMPKERFSAEFPKEGPSILRIQQVVRGDSAAYFCASSQPEEQYFGPGTRLTVT.